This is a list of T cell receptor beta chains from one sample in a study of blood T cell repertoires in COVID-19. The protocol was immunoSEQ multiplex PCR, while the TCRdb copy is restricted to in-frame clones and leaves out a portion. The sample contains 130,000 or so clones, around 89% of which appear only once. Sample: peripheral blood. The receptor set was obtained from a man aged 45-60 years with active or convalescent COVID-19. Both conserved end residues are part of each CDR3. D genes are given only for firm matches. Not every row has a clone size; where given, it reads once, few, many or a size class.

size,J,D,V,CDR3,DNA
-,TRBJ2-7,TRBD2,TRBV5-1,CASSPTTSVAYEQYF,TGCGCCAGCAGCCCTACGACTAGCGTAGCCTACGAGCAGTACTTC
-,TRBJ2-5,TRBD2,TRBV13,CASSLKVGGRSQETQYF,TGTGCCAGCAGCTTAAAGGTCGGCGGGAGATCCCAAGAGACCCAGTACTTC
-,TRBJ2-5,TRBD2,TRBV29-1,CSVDGFFGGGKYF,TGCAGCGTTGATGGGTTTTTCGGCGGGGGGAAGTACTTC
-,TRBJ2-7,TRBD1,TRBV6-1,CASSEAGQVNYEQYF,TGTGCCAGCAGTGAAGCGGGACAGGTCAACTACGAGCAGTACTTC
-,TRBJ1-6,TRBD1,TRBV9,CASSATGSTISSPLHF,TGTGCCAGCAGCGCGACAGGGAGTACAATAAGTTCACCCCTCCACTTT
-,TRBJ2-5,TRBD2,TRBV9,CASSTGTSGGDWAKTQYF,TGTGCCAGCAGCACAGGGACTAGCGGGGGGGACTGGGCAAAGACCCAGTACTTC
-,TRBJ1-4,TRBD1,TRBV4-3,CASSPQGTGINEKLFF,TGCGCCAGCAGCCCACAGGGGACAGGGATAAATGAAAAACTGTTTTTT
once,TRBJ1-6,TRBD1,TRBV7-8,CASSLTFDRGNSPLHF,TGTGCCAGCAGCTTAACTTTTGACAGGGGTAATTCACCCCTCCACTTT
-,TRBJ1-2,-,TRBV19,CASSGGYGYTF,TGTGCCAGTAGTGGGGGGTATGGCTACACCTTC
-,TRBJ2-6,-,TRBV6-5,CASSYGRSGANVLTF,TGTGCCAGCAGTTACGGCCGATCTGGGGCCAACGTCCTGACTTTC
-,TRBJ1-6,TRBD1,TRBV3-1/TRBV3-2,CASSQSTGNLGSPLHF,TGTGCCAGCAGCCAATCGACAGGGAATCTTGGATCACCCCTCCACTTT
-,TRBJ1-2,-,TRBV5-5,CASSLEQGGNYGYTF,TGTGCCAGCAGCTTGGAGCAGGGAGGTAACTATGGCTACACCTTC
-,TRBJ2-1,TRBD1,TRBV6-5,CASSYLGQGRNNEQFF,TGTGCCAGCAGTTATTTGGGACAGGGGAGAAACAATGAGCAGTTCTTC
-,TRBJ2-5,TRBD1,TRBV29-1,CSVDTGTGPRETQYF,TGCAGCGTTGACACCGGGACAGGGCCGCGAGAGACCCAGTACTTC
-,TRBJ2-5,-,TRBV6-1,CASSEALNRRETQYF,TGTGCCAGCAGTGAAGCGCTCAACCGCCGGGAGACCCAGTACTTC
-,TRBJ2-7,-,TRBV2,CASSGAQGEASFEQYF,TGTGCCAGCAGTGGAGCCCAGGGCGAGGCCTCGTTCGAGCAGTACTTC
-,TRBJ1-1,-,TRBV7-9,CASSRGGMGQNTEAFF,TGTGCCAGCAGCCGGGGGGGAATGGGACAGAACACTGAAGCTTTCTTT
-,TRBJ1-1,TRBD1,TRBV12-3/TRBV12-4,CASSLGQTAFF,TGTGCCAGCAGTTTGGGACAGACAGCTTTCTTT
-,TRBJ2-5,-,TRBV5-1,CATHKPQETQYF,TGCGCCACCCATAAGCCTCAAGAGACCCAGTACTTC
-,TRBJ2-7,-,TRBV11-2,CASSSQGDPPGVF,TGTGCCAGCAGCTCCCAGGGCGACCCACCTGGGGTCTTC
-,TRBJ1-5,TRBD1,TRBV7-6,CASSSLGGSNQPQHF,TGTGCCAGCAGCTCGTTAGGGGGCTCCAATCAGCCCCAGCATTTT
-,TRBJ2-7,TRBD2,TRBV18,CASSPRGGALDKQYF,TGTGCCAGCTCACCACGCGGGGGGGCTCTGGACAAGCAGTACTTC
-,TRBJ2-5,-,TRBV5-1,CASSLDLRGGETQYF,TGCGCCAGCAGCTTGGACCTCAGGGGCGGAGAGACCCAGTACTTC
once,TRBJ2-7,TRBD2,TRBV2,CASRGTSGFAYEQYF,TGTGCCAGTCGCGGGACTAGCGGTTTTGCCTACGAGCAGTACTTC
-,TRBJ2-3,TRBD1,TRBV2,CASSADRGRDTQYF,TGTGCCAGCAGCGCTGACAGGGGGCGAGATACGCAGTATTTT
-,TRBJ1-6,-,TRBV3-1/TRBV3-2,CASSPGDFNSPLHF,TGTGCCAGCAGCCCTGGGGACTTTAATTCACCCCTCCACTTT